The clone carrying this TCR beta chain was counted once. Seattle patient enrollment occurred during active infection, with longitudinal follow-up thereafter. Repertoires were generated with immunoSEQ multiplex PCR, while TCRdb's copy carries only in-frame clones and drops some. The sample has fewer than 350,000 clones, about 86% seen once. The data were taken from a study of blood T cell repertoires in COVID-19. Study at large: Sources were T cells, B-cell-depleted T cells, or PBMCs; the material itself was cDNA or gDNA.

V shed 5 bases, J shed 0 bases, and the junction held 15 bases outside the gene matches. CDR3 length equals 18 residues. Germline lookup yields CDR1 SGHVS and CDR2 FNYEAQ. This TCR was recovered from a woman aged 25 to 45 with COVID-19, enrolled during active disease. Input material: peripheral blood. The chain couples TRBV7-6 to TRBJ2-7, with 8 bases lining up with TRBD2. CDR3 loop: CASSPRLTIAGPSYEQYF. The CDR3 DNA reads TGTGCCAGCAGCCCGAGATTGACGATAGCGGGGCCCTCCTACGAGCAGTACTTC.